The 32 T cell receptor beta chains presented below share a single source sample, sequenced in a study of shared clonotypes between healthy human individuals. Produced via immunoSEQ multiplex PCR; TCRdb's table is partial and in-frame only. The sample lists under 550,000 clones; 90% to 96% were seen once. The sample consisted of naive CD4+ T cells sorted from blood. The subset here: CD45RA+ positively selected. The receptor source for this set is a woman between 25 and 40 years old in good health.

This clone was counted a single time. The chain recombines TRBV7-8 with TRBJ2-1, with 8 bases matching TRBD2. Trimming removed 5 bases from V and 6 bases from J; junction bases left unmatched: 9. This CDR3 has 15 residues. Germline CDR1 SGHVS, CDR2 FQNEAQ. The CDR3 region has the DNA TGTGCCAGCAGCCCACCGGGACTAGAAATCAATGAGCAGTTCTTC. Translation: CASSPPGLEINEQFF.

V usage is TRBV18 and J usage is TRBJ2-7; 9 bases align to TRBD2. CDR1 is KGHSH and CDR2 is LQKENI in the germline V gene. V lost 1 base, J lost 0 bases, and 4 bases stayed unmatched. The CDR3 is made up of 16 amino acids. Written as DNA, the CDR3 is TGTGCCAGCTCACCACAAAAGACTAGCGGCTCCTACGAGCAGTACTTC. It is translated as CASSPQKTSGSYEQYF.

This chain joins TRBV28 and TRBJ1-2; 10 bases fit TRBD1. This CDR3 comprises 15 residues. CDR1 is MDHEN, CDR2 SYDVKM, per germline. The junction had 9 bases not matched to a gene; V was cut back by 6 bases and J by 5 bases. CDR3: CASRTRGDRGYGYTF. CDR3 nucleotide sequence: TGTGCCAGCAGAACGAGGGGGGACAGGGGATATGGCTACACCTTC.

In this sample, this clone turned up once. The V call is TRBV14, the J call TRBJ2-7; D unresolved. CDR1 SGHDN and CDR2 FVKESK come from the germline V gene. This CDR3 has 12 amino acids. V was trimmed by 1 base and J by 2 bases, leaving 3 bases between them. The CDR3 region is CASSQVPYEQYF. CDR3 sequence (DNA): TGTGCCAGCAGCCAAGTTCCCTACGAGCAGTACTTC.

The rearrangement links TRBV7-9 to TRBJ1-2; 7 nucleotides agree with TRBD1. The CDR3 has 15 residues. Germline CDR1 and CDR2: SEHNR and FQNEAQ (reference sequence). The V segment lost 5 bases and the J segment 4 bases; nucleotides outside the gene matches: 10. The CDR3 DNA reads TGTGCCAGCAGCGAAAGGGACAGTGTGACCTATGGCTACACCTTC. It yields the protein CASSERDSVTYGYTF.

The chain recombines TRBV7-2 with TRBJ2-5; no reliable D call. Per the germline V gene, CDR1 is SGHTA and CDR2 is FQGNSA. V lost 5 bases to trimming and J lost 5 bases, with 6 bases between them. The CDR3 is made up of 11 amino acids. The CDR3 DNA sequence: TGTGCCAGCAGCCCAGCCGAGACCCAGTACTTC. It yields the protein CASSPAETQYF.

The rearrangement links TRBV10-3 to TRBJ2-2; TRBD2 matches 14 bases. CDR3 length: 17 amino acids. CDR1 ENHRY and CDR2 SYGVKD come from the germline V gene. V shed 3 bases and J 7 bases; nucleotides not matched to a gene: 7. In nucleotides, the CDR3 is TGTGCCATCAGTGACCCAAGGACTAGCGGGAGGAACGGGGAGCTGTTTTTT. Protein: CAISDPRTSGRNGELFF.

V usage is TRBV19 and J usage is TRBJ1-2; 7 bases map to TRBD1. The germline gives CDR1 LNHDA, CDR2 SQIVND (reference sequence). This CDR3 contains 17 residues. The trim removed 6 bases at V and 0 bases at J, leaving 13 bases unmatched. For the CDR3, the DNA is TGTGCCAGTAGCCCCGTCGGATACAGGGGAGCTAACTATGGCTACACCTTC. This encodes CASSPVGYRGANYGYTF.

CDR3: CASSWGTANNEQFF. The CDR3 nucleotides read TGCGCCAGCAGCTGGGGGACCGCCAACAATGAGCAGTTCTTC. The chain joins TRBV5-1 to TRBJ2-1; perhaps D is TRBD1 or TRBD2 (5 bases each). The CDR3 loop spans 14 amino acids. V lost 3 bases and J 5 bases, leaving 12 bases between the germline ends. Germline assignment: CDR1 SGHRS and CDR2 YFSETQ.

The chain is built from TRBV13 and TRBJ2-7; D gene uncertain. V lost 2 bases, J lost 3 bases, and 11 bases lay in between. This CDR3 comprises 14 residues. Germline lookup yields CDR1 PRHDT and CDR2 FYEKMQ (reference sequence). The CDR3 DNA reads TGTGCCAGCAGCTTATCCGGGTCGGTCTACGAGCAGTACTTC. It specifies CASSLSGSVYEQYF.

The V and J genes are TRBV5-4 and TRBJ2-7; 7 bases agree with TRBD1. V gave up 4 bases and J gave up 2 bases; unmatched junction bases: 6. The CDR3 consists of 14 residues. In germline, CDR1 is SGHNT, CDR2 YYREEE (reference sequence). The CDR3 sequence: CASSVGQSAYEQYF. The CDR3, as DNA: TGTGCCAGCAGCGTGGGACAGAGCGCCTACGAGCAGTACTTC.

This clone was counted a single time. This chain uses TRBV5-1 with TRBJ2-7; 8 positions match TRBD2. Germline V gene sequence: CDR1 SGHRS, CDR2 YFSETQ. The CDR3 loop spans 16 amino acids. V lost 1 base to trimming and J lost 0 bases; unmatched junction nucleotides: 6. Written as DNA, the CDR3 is TGCGCCAGCAGCTTGTACGAGCGGGAGTCCTCCTACGAGCAGTACTTC. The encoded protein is CASSLYERESSYEQYF.

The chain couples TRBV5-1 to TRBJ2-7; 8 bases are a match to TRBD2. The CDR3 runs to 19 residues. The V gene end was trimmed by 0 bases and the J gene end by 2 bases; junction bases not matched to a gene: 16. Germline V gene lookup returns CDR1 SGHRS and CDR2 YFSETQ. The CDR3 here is CASSLDPAGAHPEPYEQYF. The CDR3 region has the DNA TGCGCCAGCAGCTTGGACCCAGCGGGAGCCCACCCAGAGCCCTACGAGCAGTACTTC.

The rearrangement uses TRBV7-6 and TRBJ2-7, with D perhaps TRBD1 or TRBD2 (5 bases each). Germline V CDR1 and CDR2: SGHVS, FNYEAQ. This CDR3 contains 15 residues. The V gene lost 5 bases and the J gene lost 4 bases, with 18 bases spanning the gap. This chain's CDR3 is CASSPYGTDPYEQYF. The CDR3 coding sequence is TGTGCCAGCAGCCCGTACGGGACGGATCCTTACGAGCAGTACTTC. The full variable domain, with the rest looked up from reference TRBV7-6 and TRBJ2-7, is GAGVSQSPRYKVTKRGQDVALRCDPISGHVSLYWYRQALGQGPEFLTYFNYEAQQDKSGLPNDRFSAERPEGSISTLTIQRTEQRDSAMYRCASSPYGTDPYEQYFGPGTRLTVT.

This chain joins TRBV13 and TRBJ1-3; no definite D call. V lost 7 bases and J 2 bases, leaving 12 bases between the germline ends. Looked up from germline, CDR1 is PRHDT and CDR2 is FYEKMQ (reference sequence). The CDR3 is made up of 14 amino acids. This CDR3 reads CASTPVLAGNTIYF. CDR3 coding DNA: TGTGCCAGCACCCCGGTCCTTGCTGGAAACACCATATATTTT.

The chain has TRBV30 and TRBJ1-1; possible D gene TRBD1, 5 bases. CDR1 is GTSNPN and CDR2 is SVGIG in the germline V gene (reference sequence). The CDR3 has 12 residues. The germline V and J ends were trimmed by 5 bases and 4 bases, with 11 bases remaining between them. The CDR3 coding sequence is TGTGCCTGGGATGGGGGGGTCACTGAAGCTTTCTTT. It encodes CAWDGGVTEAFF.

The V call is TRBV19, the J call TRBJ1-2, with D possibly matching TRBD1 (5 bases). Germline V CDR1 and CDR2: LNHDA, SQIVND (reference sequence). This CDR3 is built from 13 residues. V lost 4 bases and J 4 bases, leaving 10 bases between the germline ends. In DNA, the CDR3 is TGTGCCAGTAGTACTCGGGGGTCCTATGGCTACACCTTC. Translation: CASSTRGSYGYTF. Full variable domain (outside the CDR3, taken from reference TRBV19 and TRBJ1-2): DGGITQSPKYLFRKEGQNVTLSCEQNLNHDAMYWYRQDPGQGLRLIYYSQIVNDFQKGDIAEGYSVSREKKESFPLTVTSAQKNPTAFYLCASSTRGSYGYTFGSGTRLTVV.

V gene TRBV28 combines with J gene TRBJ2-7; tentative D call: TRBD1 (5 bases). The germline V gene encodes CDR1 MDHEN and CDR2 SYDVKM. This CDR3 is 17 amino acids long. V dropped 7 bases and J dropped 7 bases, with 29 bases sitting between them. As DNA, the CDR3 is TGTGCCAGCAAATTAAGTACAGGCGAACCCTACGTGAGGGAGCAGTACTTC. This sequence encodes CASKLSTGEPYVREQYF.

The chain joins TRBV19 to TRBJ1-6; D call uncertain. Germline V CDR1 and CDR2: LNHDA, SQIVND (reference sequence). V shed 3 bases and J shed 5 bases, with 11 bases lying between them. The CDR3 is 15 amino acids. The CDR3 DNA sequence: TGTGCCAGTAGTATGACGGGAGAAAATAATTCACCCCTCCACTTT. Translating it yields CASSMTGENNSPLHF.

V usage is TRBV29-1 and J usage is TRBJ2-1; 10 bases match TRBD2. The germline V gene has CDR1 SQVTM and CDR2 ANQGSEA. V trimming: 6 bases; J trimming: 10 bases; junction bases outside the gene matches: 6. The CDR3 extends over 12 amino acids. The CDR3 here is CSVPLLAGEQFF. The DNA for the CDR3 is TGCAGCGTCCCCCTACTAGCGGGGGAGCAGTTCTTC.

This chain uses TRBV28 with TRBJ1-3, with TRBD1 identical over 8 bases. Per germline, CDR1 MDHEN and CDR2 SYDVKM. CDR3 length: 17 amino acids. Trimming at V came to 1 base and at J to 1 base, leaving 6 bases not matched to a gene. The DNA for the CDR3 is TGTGCCAGCAGTTTATCGAGCACAGGGGGATCTGGAAACACCATATATTTT. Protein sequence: CASSLSSTGGSGNTIYF.

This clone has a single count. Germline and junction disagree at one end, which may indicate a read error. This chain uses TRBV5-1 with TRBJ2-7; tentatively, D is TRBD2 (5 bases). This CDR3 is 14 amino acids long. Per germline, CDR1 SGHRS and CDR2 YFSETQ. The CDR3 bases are TGCGCCGGCAGATACGACCGGGGAGCCTACGAGCAGTACTTC. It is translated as CAGRYDRGAYEQYF.

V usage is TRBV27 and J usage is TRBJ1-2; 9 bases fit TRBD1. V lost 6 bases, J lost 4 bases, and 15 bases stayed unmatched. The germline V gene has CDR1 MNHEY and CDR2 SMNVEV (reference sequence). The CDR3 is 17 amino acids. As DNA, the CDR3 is TGTGCCAGCAGCGGACAGGGGTTAATCTCCGGGATCTATGGCTACACCTTC. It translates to CASSGQGLISGIYGYTF.

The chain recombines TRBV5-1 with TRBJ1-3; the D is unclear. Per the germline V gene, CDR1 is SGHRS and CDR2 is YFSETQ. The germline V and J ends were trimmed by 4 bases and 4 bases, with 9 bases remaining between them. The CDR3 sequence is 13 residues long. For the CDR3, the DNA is TGCGCCAGCAGCACCTTTGACGGAAACACCATATATTTT. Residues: CASSTFDGNTIYF.

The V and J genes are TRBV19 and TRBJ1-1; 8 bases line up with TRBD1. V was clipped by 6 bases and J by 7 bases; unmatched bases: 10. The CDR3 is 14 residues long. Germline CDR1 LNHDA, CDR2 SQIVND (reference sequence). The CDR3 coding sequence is TGTGCCAGTAGGGGTCAGGGGGCTCGGGGTGAAGCTTTCTTT. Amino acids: CASRGQGARGEAFF.

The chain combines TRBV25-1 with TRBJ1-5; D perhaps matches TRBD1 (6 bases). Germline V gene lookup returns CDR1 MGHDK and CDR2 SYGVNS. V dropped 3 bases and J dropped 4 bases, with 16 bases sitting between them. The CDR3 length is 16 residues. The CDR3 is CASSEGGRGPNQPQHF. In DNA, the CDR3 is TGTGCCAGCAGTGAGGGGGGCAGGGGCCCGAATCAGCCCCAGCATTTT.

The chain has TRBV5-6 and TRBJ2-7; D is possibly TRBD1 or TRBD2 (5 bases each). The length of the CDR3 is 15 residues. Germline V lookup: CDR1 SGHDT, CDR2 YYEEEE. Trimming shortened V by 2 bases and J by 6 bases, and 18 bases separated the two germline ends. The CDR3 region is CASSFTGTLGSEQYF. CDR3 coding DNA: TGTGCCAGCAGCTTCACCGGGACCCTCGGATCCGAGCAGTACTTC.

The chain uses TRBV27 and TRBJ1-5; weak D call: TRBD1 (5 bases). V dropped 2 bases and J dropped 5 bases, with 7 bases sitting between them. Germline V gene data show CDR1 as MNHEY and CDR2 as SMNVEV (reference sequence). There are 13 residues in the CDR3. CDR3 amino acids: CASSLLGDQPQHF. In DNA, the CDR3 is TGTGCCAGCAGTTTACTGGGGGATCAGCCCCAGCATTTT.

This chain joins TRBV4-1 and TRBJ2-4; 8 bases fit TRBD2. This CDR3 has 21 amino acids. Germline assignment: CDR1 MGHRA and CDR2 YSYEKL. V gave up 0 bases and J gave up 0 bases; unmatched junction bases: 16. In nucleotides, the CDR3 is TGCGCCAGCAGCCAAGATTTATTTACGGGACTAGGGACGATAGCCAAAAACATTCAGTACTTC. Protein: CASSQDLFTGLGTIAKNIQYF.

The CDR3 DNA reads as TGTGCCAGCAGTTACCAGGTCGGGCAAGAGACCCAGTACTTC. Translation: CASSYQVGQETQYF. The chain has TRBV6-5 and TRBJ2-5; no firm D call. The V gene's germline CDR1 is MNHEY and CDR2 SVGAGI. Trimming pared 2 bases from V and 2 bases from J, leaving 9 bases between. This CDR3 comprises 14 residues.

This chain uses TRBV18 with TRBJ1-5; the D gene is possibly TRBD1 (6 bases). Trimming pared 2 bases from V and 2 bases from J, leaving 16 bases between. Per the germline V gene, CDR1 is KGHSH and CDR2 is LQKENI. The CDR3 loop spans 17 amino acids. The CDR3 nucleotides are TGTGCCAGCTCACCAAAACAGGGTAATACGGGCAATCAGCCCCAGCATTTT. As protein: CASSPKQGNTGNQPQHF.

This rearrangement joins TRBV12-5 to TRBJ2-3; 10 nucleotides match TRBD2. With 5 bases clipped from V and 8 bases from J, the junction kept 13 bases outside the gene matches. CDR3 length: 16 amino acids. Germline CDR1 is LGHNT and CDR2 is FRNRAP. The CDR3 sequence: CASGPRLAGPRGTQYF. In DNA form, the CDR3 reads TGTGCTAGTGGTCCAAGACTAGCGGGCCCGCGGGGTACGCAGTATTTT.